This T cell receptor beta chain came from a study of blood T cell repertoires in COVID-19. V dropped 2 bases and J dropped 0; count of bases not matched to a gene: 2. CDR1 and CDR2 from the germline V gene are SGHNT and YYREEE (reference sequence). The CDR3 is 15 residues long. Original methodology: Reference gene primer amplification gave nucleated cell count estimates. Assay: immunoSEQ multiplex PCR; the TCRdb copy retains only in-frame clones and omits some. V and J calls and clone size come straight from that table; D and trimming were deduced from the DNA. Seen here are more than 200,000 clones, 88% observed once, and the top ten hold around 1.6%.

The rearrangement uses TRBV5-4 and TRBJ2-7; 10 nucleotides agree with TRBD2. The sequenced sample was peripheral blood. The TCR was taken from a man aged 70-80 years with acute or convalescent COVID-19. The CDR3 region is CASSLLAGSSYEQYF. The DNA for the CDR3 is TGTGCCAGCAGCTTACTAGCGGGAAGCTCCTACGAGCAGTACTTC.